The 16 T cell receptor beta chains given below trace back to one sample, sequenced in a study of cytomegalovirus exposure and HLA in healthy donors. PCR involved 60 Vbeta and 13 Jbeta primers. Libraries were prepared by immunoSEQ multiplex PCR; TCRdb keeps only in-frame clonotypes and omits some of them. The sample consists of some 150,000 clones, less than 85% of them appearing once. Source material: PBMCs. Every receptor here comes from a man aged 40-50 years in good health and CMV-seronegative.

This clone was seen a single time. The CDR3 reads CAIRWTGNSGANVLTF. In DNA, the CDR3 is TGTGCCATCAGATGGACAGGGAACTCTGGGGCCAACGTCCTGACTTTC. The rearrangement joins TRBV10-3 to TRBJ2-6; the match to TRBD1 covers 8 bases. Germline trimming cut 6 bases from V and 0 bases from J; bases unmatched to any gene: 4. The CDR3 spans 16 residues. Germline V gene sequence: CDR1 ENHRY, CDR2 SYGVKD.

The chain uses TRBV5-6 and TRBJ2-7, with D tentatively TRBD1 (5 bases). The germline V and J ends were trimmed by 1 base and 1 base, with 12 bases remaining between them. The CDR3 totals 15 residues. CDR1 and CDR2 (germline): SGHDT, YYEEEE. CDR3 DNA sequence: TGTGCCAGCAGCTTGTCTAAGGGGTCGTCCTACGAGCAGTACTTC. This translates into CASSLSKGSSYEQYF.

As regards this clone: Germline is not matched at one junction end, which may reflect a read error. The chain uses TRBV4-2 and TRBJ1-1; TRBD1 might be the D (6 bases). Looked up from germline, CDR1 is LGHNA and CDR2 is YNFKEQ. CDR3 length equals 14 residues. The CDR3 is CASSITTGNAEAFF. As DNA, the CDR3 is TGTGCCAGCAGCATCACAACAGGGAACGCTGAAGCTTTCTTT.

The chain recombines TRBV30 with TRBJ1-5, with 7 bases matching TRBD1. The CDR3 runs 13 residues. Unmatched junction bases numbered 4, after V lost 5 bases and J lost 3 bases. Germline V gives CDR1 GTSNPN, CDR2 SVGIG (reference sequence). The CDR3 nucleotides are TGTGCCTGGTCGACAGGGATCAATCAGCCCCAGCATTTT. The encoded protein is CAWSTGINQPQHF.

This chain links TRBV30 with TRBJ1-1; D not certain. The CDR3 is made up of 13 amino acids. Germline-derived CDR1 and CDR2 are GTSNPN and SVGIG (reference sequence). The germline V and J ends were trimmed by 4 bases and 1 base, with 10 bases remaining between them. The CDR3 region has the DNA TGTGCCTGGATGACATCAAGGAACACTGAAGCTTTCTTT. Protein sequence: CAWMTSRNTEAFF. Full variable domain (missing parts from reference TRBV30 and TRBJ1-1): SQTIHQWPATLVQPVGSPLSLECTVEGTSNPNLYWYRQAAGRGLQLLFYSVGIGQISSEVPQNLSASRPQDRQFILSSKKLLLSDSGFYLCAWMTSRNTEAFFGQGTRLTVV.

This chain joins TRBV27 and TRBJ1-4, with D hard to call. V lost 7 bases to trimming and J lost 3 bases, with 21 bases between them. CDR1 is MNHEY and CDR2 is SMNVEV in the germline V gene (reference sequence). This CDR3 is 17 amino acids long. The CDR3 bases are TGTGCCAGCACCCTTTCGGGTCTCTGGCGAGCTAATGAAAAACTGTTTTTT. Translation: CASTLSGLWRANEKLFF. Combining the CDR3 with reference TRBV27 and TRBJ1-4 gives the whole variable domain EAQVTQNPRYLITVTGKKLTVTCSQNMNHEYMSWYRQDPGLGLRQIYYSMNVEVTDKGDVPEGYKVSRKEKRNFPLILESPSPNQTSLYFCASTLSGLWRANEKLFFGSGTQLSVL.

This chain uses TRBV5-6 with TRBJ2-3; TRBD2 aligns across 11 bases. The CDR3 has 17 residues. Unmatched junction bases numbered 6, after V lost 0 bases and J lost 3 bases. CDR1 is SGHDT and CDR2 is YYEEEE in the germline V gene. The CDR3 region is CASSLVATSGVTDTQYF. CDR3 DNA: TGTGCCAGCAGCTTGGTGGCGACTAGCGGGGTTACAGATACGCAGTATTTT.

The gene calls are TRBV13 and TRBJ1-2; maybe TRBD1 (5 bases). Germline V gene lookup returns CDR1 PRHDT and CDR2 FYEKMQ (reference sequence). The germline V and J ends were trimmed by 2 bases and 4 bases, with 8 bases remaining between them. This CDR3 is 13 amino acids long. The CDR3 DNA follows: TGTGCCAGCAGCTTACGGCAGGGCTATGGCTACACCTTC. This encodes CASSLRQGYGYTF.

The chain recombines TRBV4-1 with TRBJ2-7; maybe TRBD2 (5 bases). Germline V gene sequence: CDR1 MGHRA, CDR2 YSYEKL. Trimming removed 0 bases at V and 13 bases at J, with 16 bases between. This CDR3 has 13 amino acids. For the CDR3, the DNA is TGCGCCAGCAGCCAAGATCCAGACGAGGACTTATACTTC. Residues: CASSQDPDEDLYF.

The chain carries TRBV5-5 and TRBJ1-6; D not resolved. The germline gives CDR1 SGHKS, CDR2 YYEKEE (reference sequence). The CDR3 length is 12 residues. Trimming left V 0 bases short and J 9 bases short, with 4 bases between. DNA of the CDR3: TGTGCCAGCAGCTTGGCGGTTTCACCCCTCCACTTT. This encodes CASSLAVSPLHF.

In nucleotides, the CDR3 is TGTGCCAGCAGCCGCTCCCCTCGGGTCGATGAGCAGTTCTTC. It yields the protein CASSRSPRVDEQFF. The chain combines TRBV7-2 with TRBJ2-1; D remains unclear. With 5 bases removed from V and 8 bases from J, the gap between germline ends came to 16 bases. Germline-derived CDR1 and CDR2 are SGHTA and FQGNSA. The CDR3 runs 14 residues.

This clone appeared once. One end of the junction is discordant with germline, which a read error may explain. CDR3 DNA: TGTACTAGTGGTTTCAACAGGGAGGGAAACACTGAAGCTTTCTTT. Translation: CTSGFNREGNTEAFF. The chain uses TRBV12-5 and TRBJ1-1; D may be TRBD1 (6 bases). There are 15 residues in the CDR3. Germline CDR1 LGHNT, CDR2 FRNRAP.

This rearrangement joins TRBV11-2 to TRBJ1-1, with D maybe TRBD1 (6 bases). This CDR3 region has 16 residues. V gave up 7 bases and J gave up 0 bases, with 18 bases separating them. Per germline, CDR1 SGHAT and CDR2 FQNNGV. The CDR3 nucleotides are TGTGCCAGCAACTCCACCAGGGGCGGATTGAACACTGAAGCTTTCTTT. Encoded protein: CASNSTRGGLNTEAFF.

The rearrangement uses TRBV29-1 and TRBJ1-3; no clear D gene. The V gene lost 3 bases and the J gene lost 1 base, with 13 bases spanning the gap. The CDR3 runs to 15 residues. The germline gives CDR1 SQVTM, CDR2 ANQGSEA. The CDR3 here is CSVDGPGDSGNTIYF. Written as DNA, the CDR3 is TGCAGCGTTGACGGTCCAGGTGATTCTGGAAACACCATATATTTT.

The CDR3 coding sequence is TGTGCCTGGAACCCACGGGGGAGTAACTATGGCTACACCTTC. The encoded protein is CAWNPRGSNYGYTF. The J gene is TRBJ1-2, the V gene TRBV30, with D maybe TRBD1 (5 bases). The CDR3 length is 14 residues. Germline CDR1 is GTSNPN and CDR2 is SVGIG (reference sequence). V lost 4 bases, J lost 1 base, and 13 bases lay in between. Based on the CDR3 plus reference TRBV30 and TRBJ1-2, the full variable domain is SQTIHQWPATLVQPVGSPLSLECTVEGTSNPNLYWYRQAAGRGLQLLFYSVGIGQISSEVPQNLSASRPQDRQFILSSKKLLLSDSGFYLCAWNPRGSNYGYTFGSGTRLTVV.

This chain uses TRBV9 with TRBJ2-7; possible D gene TRBD2, 6 bases. The V end lost 0 bases, the J end lost 1 base, and 14 bases lay between the germline ends. This CDR3 has 16 residues. The germline V gene has CDR1 SGDLS and CDR2 YYNGEE. The CDR3: CASSVGWGTQSYEQYF. The CDR3 coding sequence is TGTGCCAGCAGCGTAGGTTGGGGGACTCAATCCTACGAGCAGTACTTC. The complete variable domain, with remaining parts taken from reference TRBV9 and TRBJ2-7, reads DSGVTQTPKHLITATGQRVTLRCSPRSGDLSVYWYQQSLDQGLQFLIQYYNGEERAKGNILERFSAQQFPDLHSELNLSSLELGDSALYFCASSVGWGTQSYEQYFGPGTRLTVT.